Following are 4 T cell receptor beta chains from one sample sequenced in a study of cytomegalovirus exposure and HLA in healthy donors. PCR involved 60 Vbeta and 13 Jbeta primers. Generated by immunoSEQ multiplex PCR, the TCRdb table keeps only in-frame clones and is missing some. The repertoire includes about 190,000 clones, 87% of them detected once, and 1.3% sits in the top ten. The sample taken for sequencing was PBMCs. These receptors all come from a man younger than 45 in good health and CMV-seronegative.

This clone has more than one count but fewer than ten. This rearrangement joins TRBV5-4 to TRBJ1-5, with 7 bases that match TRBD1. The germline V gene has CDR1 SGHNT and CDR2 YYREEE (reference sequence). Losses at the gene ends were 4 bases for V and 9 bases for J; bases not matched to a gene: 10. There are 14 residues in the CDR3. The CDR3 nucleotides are TGTGCCAGCAGCCATCAGGGGGAGGATGGGCCCCAGCATTTT. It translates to CASSHQGEDGPQHF.

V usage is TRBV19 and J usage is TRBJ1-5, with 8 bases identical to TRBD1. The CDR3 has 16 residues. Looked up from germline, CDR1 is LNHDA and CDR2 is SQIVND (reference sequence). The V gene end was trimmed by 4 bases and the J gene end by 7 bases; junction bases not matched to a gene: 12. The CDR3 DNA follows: TGTGCCAGTAGTAGACGTCAGGGGGCCGATGGCCAGCCCCAGCATTTT. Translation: CASSRRQGADGQPQHF.

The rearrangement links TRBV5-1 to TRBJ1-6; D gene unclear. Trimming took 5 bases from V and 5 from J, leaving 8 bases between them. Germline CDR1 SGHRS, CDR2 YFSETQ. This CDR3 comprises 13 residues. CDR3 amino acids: CASRTVHNSPLHF. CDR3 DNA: TGCGCCAGCAGAACAGTCCATAATTCACCCCTCCACTTT.

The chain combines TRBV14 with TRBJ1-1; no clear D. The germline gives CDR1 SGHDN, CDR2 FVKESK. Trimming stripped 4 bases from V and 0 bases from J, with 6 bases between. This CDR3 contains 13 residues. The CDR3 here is CASSRNMNTEAFF. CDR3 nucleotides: TGTGCCAGCAGCCGCAACATGAACACTGAAGCTTTCTTT.